Below are 26 T cell receptor beta chains sequenced from a single sample in a study of preoperative IRX-2 immunotherapy in early breast cancer. Generated by immunoSEQ multiplex PCR, the TCRdb table keeps only in-frame clones and is missing some. The table includes more than 20,000 clones, 65% to 85% detected once. Treatment of the sample: preoperative locoregional IRX-2 cytokine immunotherapy. The sequenced sample was lymph node tissue, obtained before IRX-2 immunotherapy. All receptors derive from a human donor with breast cancer.

The CDR3 DNA reads TGCGCCAGCAACCTGAGGCCGGCTAGCGGGGATGAGACCCAGTACTTC. It is translated as CASNLRPASGDETQYF. The chain carries TRBV5-1 and TRBJ2-5; 9 bases are a match to TRBD2. CDR3 length: 16 residues. The V gene's germline CDR1 is SGHRS and CDR2 YFSETQ. V shed 6 bases and J 5 bases; nucleotides not matched to a gene: 14.

V is TRBV30 and J is TRBJ1-5, with D maybe TRBD1 (5 bases). Germline V gene sequence: CDR1 GTSNPN, CDR2 SVGIG (reference sequence). This CDR3 region has 14 residues. V lost 0 bases and J lost 3, with 9 bases in between. Here the CDR3 reads CAWSVGVNNQPQHF. In DNA form, the CDR3 reads TGTGCCTGGAGTGTGGGGGTTAACAATCAGCCCCAGCATTTT.

This clone has a single count. The V and J genes are TRBV19 and TRBJ2-1; D is ambiguous. CDR1 is LNHDA, CDR2 SQIVND, per germline (reference sequence). There are 12 residues in the CDR3. V lost 6 bases and J 6 bases, leaving 9 bases between the germline ends. The CDR3 DNA sequence: TGTGCCAGTAGCAATACCCCCAATGAGCAGTTCTTC. It specifies CASSNTPNEQFF. The complete variable domain, with remaining parts taken from reference TRBV19 and TRBJ2-1, reads DGGITQSPKYLFRKEGQNVTLSCEQNLNHDAMYWYRQDPGQGLRLIYYSQIVNDFQKGDIAEGYSVSREKKESFPLTVTSAQKNPTAFYLCASSNTPNEQFFGPGTRLTVL.

The chain combines TRBV11-3 with TRBJ1-3; D might be TRBD1 (6 bases). Trimming pared 4 bases from V and 3 bases from J, leaving 10 bases between. Germline V gene sequence: CDR1 SGHNT, CDR2 YENEEA. The CDR3 extends over 14 amino acids. The CDR3 here is CASSSRGLGNTIYF. DNA of the CDR3: TGTGCCAGCAGCTCCAGGGGACTTGGAAACACCATATATTTT. Filled out from reference TRBV11-3 and TRBJ1-3, the complete variable domain reads EAGVVQSPRYKIIEKKQPVAFWCNPISGHNTLYWYLQNLGQGPELLIRYENEEAVDDSQLPKDRFSAERLKGVDSTLKIQPAELGDSAVYLCASSSRGLGNTIYFGEGSWLTVV.

The chain recombines TRBV12-2 with TRBJ1-6. TRBV12-2 is a pseudogene segment. This CDR3 is 15 amino acids long. The CDR3 DNA sequence: TGTGCAAGTCGCTCCGGGGTATCCAGGAGCTCACCCCTCCACTTT. It translates to CASRSGVSRSSPLHF.

The chain carries TRBV19 and TRBJ1-1, with 7 bases fitting TRBD1. V dropped 6 bases and J dropped 8; count of bases not matched to a gene: 15. The CDR3 consists of 15 residues. Germline V CDR1 and CDR2: LNHDA, SQIVND (reference sequence). The CDR3 DNA reads TGTGCCAGTAGGCAAGTTGGACAGGAGGCTTTCGAAGCTTTCTTT. This codes for CASRQVGQEAFEAFF.

V gene TRBV5-1 combines with J gene TRBJ1-6, with D unclear. The CDR3 contains 14 residues. The ends were cut back, 0 bases at V and 10 bases at J, with 11 bases in the middle. The germline V gene encodes CDR1 SGHRS and CDR2 YFSETQ. CDR3 loop: CASSLARTDSPLHF. The CDR3 DNA reads TGCGCCAGCAGCTTGGCCCGTACCGACTCACCCCTCCACTTT.

The CDR3 region has the DNA TGTGCCAGCAGCTCCGGGCACTACAATGAGCAGTTCTTC. As protein: CASSSGHYNEQFF. This chain joins TRBV7-1 and TRBJ2-1; D gene ambiguous. TRBV7-1 counts as an open reading frame of uncertain function. Trimming took 3 bases from V and 3 from J, leaving 6 bases between them. CDR3 length: 13 amino acids.

The rearrangement links TRBV7-5 to TRBJ2-3. TRBV7-5 is described as a pseudogene. This CDR3 has 15 amino acids. The CDR3 DNA follows: TGTGCCAGCAGCTTCCCCGTAAATAGGGCAGATACGCAGTATTTT. Translated, it gives CASSFPVNRADTQYF.

The genes are TRBV6-8 and TRBJ1-2; the D is unclear. V lost 6 bases and J 4 bases, leaving 12 bases between the germline ends. This CDR3 comprises 13 residues. Germline V gene lookup returns CDR1 MNHGY and CDR2 SAAAGT. CDR3 in DNA: TGTGCCAGCAGAAGTTCCGGGATCTATGGCTACACCTTC. Translation: CASRSSGIYGYTF.

The rearrangement uses TRBV15 and TRBJ2-2, with D perhaps matching TRBD2 (6 bases). CDR1 and CDR2 (germline): LNHNV, YYDKDF (reference sequence). The V end lost 3 bases, the J end lost 2 bases, and 16 bases lay between the germline ends. The CDR3 loop spans 17 amino acids. CDR3 nucleotide sequence: TGTGCCACCAGCAGGGTTCAGTGGGGGGACAACACCGGGGAGCTGTTTTTT. It is translated as CATSRVQWGDNTGELFF.

The genes are TRBV28 and TRBJ2-5, with 11 bases fitting TRBD2. The V gene end was trimmed by 3 bases and the J gene end by 6 bases; junction bases not matched to a gene: 6. The CDR3 length is 15 residues. Germline-derived CDR1 and CDR2 are MDHEN and SYDVKM. The CDR3 protein is CASSLTSGAGKTQYF. DNA for the CDR3: TGTGCCAGCAGTTTGACTAGCGGGGCTGGGAAGACCCAGTACTTC.

V is TRBV2 and J is TRBJ1-3; 7 positions match TRBD1. CDR1 and CDR2 (germline): SNHLY, FYNNEI. This CDR3 spans 18 amino acids. The ends lost 6 bases at V and 3 bases at J; junction bases unmatched: 17. The CDR3 protein is CASSVDSEEGQFGNTIYF. Here the CDR3 DNA reads TGTGCCAGCAGCGTAGACAGCGAGGAGGGACAGTTTGGAAACACCATATATTTT. Based on the CDR3 plus reference TRBV2 and TRBJ1-3, the full variable domain is EPEVTQTPSHQVTQMGQEVILRCVPISNHLYFYWYRQILGQKVEFLVSFYNNEISEKSEIFDDQFSVERPDGSNFTLKIRSTKLEDSAMYFCASSVDSEEGQFGNTIYFGEGSWLTVV.

The J gene is TRBJ2-5, the V gene TRBV11-3; D tentatively fits TRBD1 or TRBD2 (5 bases each). Trimming removed 5 bases from V and 3 bases from J, with 13 bases in between. The CDR3 loop spans 14 amino acids. The germline gives CDR1 SGHNT, CDR2 YENEEA. For the CDR3, the DNA is TGTGCCAGCAGCCAAACCGGGACCAAAGAGACCCAGTACTTC. Its protein product is CASSQTGTKETQYF.

This sequence joins TRBV19 and TRBJ1-2; 8 bases line up with TRBD1. This CDR3 spans 14 amino acids. Germline V gene data show CDR1 as LNHDA and CDR2 as SQIVND (reference sequence). V shed 7 bases and J 6 bases; nucleotides not matched to a gene: 10. CDR3 loop: CASTRDRRVDGYTF. Written as DNA, the CDR3 is TGTGCCAGTACCCGGGACAGGAGGGTAGATGGCTACACCTTC.

This chain connects TRBV5-1 to TRBJ1-1; TRBD1 might be the D (6 bases). The CDR3 is made up of 14 amino acids. Germline CDR1 SGHRS, CDR2 YFSETQ. V was shortened by 1 base and J by 8 bases, with 15 bases between the two germline ends. CDR3 bases: TGCGCCAGCAGCTTGCAGCAGGGGAGCCCCGAAGCTTTCTTT. This gives the protein CASSLQQGSPEAFF.

V gene TRBV12-5 combines with J gene TRBJ1-6; perhaps TRBD1 as D (6 bases). The V gene's germline CDR1 is LGHNT and CDR2 FRNRAP. CDR3 length equals 14 residues. CDR3 in amino acids: CASVIRGVISPLHF. The CDR3 DNA reads as TGTGCCAGCGTCATCAGGGGTGTTATATCACCCCTCCACTTT.

The J gene is TRBJ2-5, the V gene TRBV6-8, with 10 bases identical to TRBD1. The CDR3 totals 13 residues. Trimming cost V 6 bases and J 5 bases; bases outside gene matches: 3. In germline, CDR1 is MNHGY, CDR2 SAAAGT. The CDR3, as DNA: TGTGCCAGCAGGACAGGGGGCCGTGAGACCCAGTACTTC. Amino acids: CASRTGGRETQYF.

V gene TRBV6-8 combines with J gene TRBJ2-2; the match to TRBD1 covers 8 bases. This CDR3 region has 15 residues. CDR1 is MNHGY and CDR2 is SAAAGT in the germline V gene. After removal of 10 bases from V and 4 bases from J, the junction contained 11 bases not matched to a gene. CDR3 amino acids: CATGRQGRGTGELFF. CDR3 sequence (DNA): TGTGCCACCGGGAGACAGGGGAGAGGCACCGGGGAGCTGTTTTTT.

The V call is TRBV18, the J call TRBJ1-2; 8 nucleotides match TRBD1. This CDR3 has 16 amino acids. J was trimmed by 0 bases and V by 6 bases; bases with no gene match: 9. Germline V lookup: CDR1 KGHSH, CDR2 LQKENI. The CDR3 region is CASSETGESPNYGYTF. As DNA, the CDR3 is TGTGCCAGCTCGGAGACAGGGGAAAGTCCTAACTATGGCTACACCTTC. The variable domain in full, with the rest retrieved from reference TRBV18 and TRBJ1-2, is NAGVMQNPRHLVRRRGQEARLRCSPMKGHSHVYWYRQLPEEGLKFMVYLQKENIIDESGMPKERFSAEFPKEGPSILRIQQVVRGDSAAYFCASSETGESPNYGYTFGSGTRLTVV.

Regarding this clone: Distinct nucleotide sequences in the sample also encode this CDR3. The V call is TRBV28, the J call TRBJ1-2; D might be TRBD1 (5 bases). Germline V CDR1 and CDR2: MDHEN, SYDVKM. The CDR3 contains 13 residues. V lost 4 bases and J lost 6, with 12 bases in between. The DNA for the CDR3 is TGTGCCAGCAGTTCCCCAGGGAGGGATGGCTACACCTTC. Translation: CASSSPGRDGYTF.

In this sample, this clone turned up a few times. The chain joins TRBV11-3 to TRBJ1-5; maybe TRBD1 (6 bases). The ends were cut back, 7 bases at V and 7 bases at J, with 17 bases in the middle. The CDR3 consists of 14 residues. Germline lookup yields CDR1 SGHNT and CDR2 YENEEA. The CDR3 sequence is CASTTFLQGQPQHF. CDR3 DNA sequence: TGTGCCAGCACCACGTTCTTACAGGGCCAGCCCCAGCATTTT.

This clone was seen once. The chain employs TRBV11-3 and TRBJ1-5, with D perhaps matching TRBD1 (6 bases). Germline CDR1 SGHNT, CDR2 YENEEA. There are 19 residues in the CDR3. Trimming removed 1 base from V and 1 base from J, with 20 bases in between. The CDR3: CASSLVRGQLLESNQPQHF. CDR3 sequence (DNA): TGTGCCAGCAGCTTAGTCCGGGGGCAACTATTAGAGAGCAATCAGCCCCAGCATTTT.

The chain links TRBV6-8 to TRBJ1-5, with D unresolved. CDR3 length equals 13 residues. Germline V CDR1 and CDR2: MNHGY, SAAAGT. Trimming pared 6 bases from V and 0 bases from J, leaving 6 bases between. The chain's CDR3 is CASSRSSNQPQHF. DNA of the CDR3: TGTGCCAGCAGCAGATCTAGCAATCAGCCCCAGCATTTT.

This chain joins TRBV11-3 and TRBJ2-7; D perhaps matches TRBD1 (6 bases). The CDR3 totals 15 residues. Per the germline V gene, CDR1 is SGHNT and CDR2 is YENEEA. V shed 2 bases and J shed 2 bases, with 13 bases lying between them. The CDR3 sequence: CASSLIGGRAYEQYF. As DNA, the CDR3 is TGTGCCAGCAGCTTAATAGGGGGAAGGGCCTACGAGCAGTACTTC.

This clone was seen only a few times. The chain has TRBV6-8 and TRBJ1-5; TRBD1 might be the D (5 bases). Germline assignment: CDR1 MNHGY and CDR2 SAAAGT. Trimming left V 7 bases short and J 0 bases short, with 10 bases between. CDR3 length equals 14 residues. CDR3 sequence reads: CASKPGLSNQPQHF. In DNA form, the CDR3 reads TGTGCCAGCAAGCCGGGACTTAGCAATCAGCCCCAGCATTTT.